This T cell receptor beta chain was captured in a study of Ad26.COV2.S vaccination and SARS-CoV-2 variants. Described treatment: roughly 20 received Ad26.COV2.S at low or high dose, single or two shots; about 5 received placebo; per-sample allocation not given. Each sample was drawn 63 days after the first injection (of vaccine or placebo). In the vaccine, an Ad26 vector expressed the SARS-CoV-2 spike of the Wuhan strain. Germline CDR1 reads SNHLY; CDR2 reads FYNNEI. With 7 bases clipped from V and 5 bases from J, the junction kept 14 bases outside the gene matches. There are 15 residues in the CDR3. This table comes from immunoSEQ multiplex PCR, and its TCRdb copy is limited to in-frame clones, with some not included. This table holds hundreds of thousands of clones, 83% found once.

This chain connects TRBV2 to TRBJ2-7, with 7 positions matching TRBD2. The sequenced sample was peripheral blood, obtained in a trial of Ad26.COV2.S vaccine versus placebo. The TCR sequence derives from a person aged 18-65 years who received the Ad26.COV2.S COVID-19 vaccine or a placebo. Written as DNA, the CDR3 is TGTGCCAGCACCCCCCAAAGGACTAGGTCTCACGAGCAGTACTTC. It is translated as CASTPQRTRSHEQYF.